The 21 T cell receptor beta chains below come from one sample, sequenced in a study of T cell repertoires in cytomegalovirus infection. TCRdb processed the reads anew with MiXCR; each CDR3 protein has one entry. This sample carries about 680,000 distinct CDR3 sequences, roughly 24% of them seen once, and the ten largest clones take approximately 8.2%. The sample taken for sequencing was CD8+ T cells from PBMCs. The receptors come from a human donor in good health (CMV status not recorded). Some clones in this sample may be carry-over from other donors' samples.

The chain joins TRBV29-1 to TRBJ2-1, with 9 bases identical to TRBD2. The CDR3 consists of 16 residues. V shed 4 bases and J 0 bases; nucleotides not matched to a gene: 7. CDR1 SQVTM and CDR2 ANQGSEA come from the germline V gene. CDR3 coding DNA: TGCAGCGTTGCCGGGACTAGCTCTAGCTCCTACAATGAGCAGTTCTTC. This sequence encodes CSVAGTSSSSYNEQFF.

This clonotype was recorded many times. This chain joins TRBV7-3 and TRBJ2-7, with D possibly being TRBD2 (6 bases). The ends were cut back, 1 base at V and 7 bases at J, with 11 bases in the middle. This CDR3 region has 13 residues. Germline V gene sequence: CDR1 SGHTA, CDR2 FQGTGA. The CDR3 nucleotides are TGTGCCAGCAGCTTAAGACTAGGGAGTGAGCAGTACGTC. It translates to CASSLRLGSEQYV.

The chain uses TRBV25-1 and TRBJ1-2, with TRBD1 as a possible D gene (6 bases). Deletions cut 5 bases from V and 7 bases from J, with 20 bases between. Germline CDR1 MGHDK, CDR2 SYGVNS. This CDR3 is 15 amino acids long. The CDR3 nucleotides read TGTGCCAGCAGTTTCAACGACGGGGGGCGGGTTGGCTACACCTTC. The encoded protein is CASSFNDGGRVGYTF.

This clonotype was seen more than once but under ten times. The rearrangement links TRBV6-6 to TRBJ2-2, with 8 bases matching TRBD1. This CDR3 is built from 16 residues. Per germline, CDR1 MNHNY and CDR2 SVGAGI (reference sequence). The ends lost 4 bases at V and 3 bases at J; junction bases unmatched: 7. Written as DNA, the CDR3 is TGTGCCAGCAGTTTCTTCATACAGGGGGACACCGGGGAGCTGTTTTTT. Translated: CASSFFIQGDTGELFF.

This clonotype occurred a few times. The chain is built from TRBV5-1 and TRBJ2-4; no definite D call. CDR1 and CDR2 from the germline V gene are SGHRS and YFSETQ. This CDR3 is 15 amino acids long. Trimming left V 0 bases short and J 8 bases short, with 15 bases between. The CDR3 DNA reads TGCGCCAGCAGCTTGGAAGGGAAACCGTTGGACATTCAGTACTTC. Encoded protein: CASSLEGKPLDIQYF.

The chain joins TRBV20-1 to TRBJ2-1; D is tentatively TRBD1 or TRBD2 (5 bases each). V dropped 5 bases and J dropped 4 bases, with 15 bases sitting between them. In germline, CDR1 is DFQATT, CDR2 SNEGSKA (reference sequence). The CDR3 is 14 residues long. The CDR3 region is CSAGDLGNYNEQFF. CDR3 nucleotides: TGCAGTGCTGGGGACCTCGGGAATTACAATGAGCAGTTCTTC.

This clonotype occurred many times. V usage is TRBV7-9 and J usage is TRBJ1-1; tentative D call: TRBD1 (5 bases). This CDR3 contains 16 residues. Germline V gene data show CDR1 as SEHNR and CDR2 as FQNEAQ (reference sequence). V was trimmed by 4 bases and J by 6 bases, leaving 21 bases between them. CDR3 amino acids: CASSSKTGTERAEAFF. DNA for the CDR3: TGTGCCAGCAGCTCTAAAACCGGGACTGAGCGTGCTGAAGCTTTCTTT.

The table lists this clonotype with many counts. The chain carries TRBV7-6 and TRBJ2-2, with D uncertain. This CDR3 has 17 residues. Germline values: CDR1 SGHVS, CDR2 FNYEAQ. Trimming removed 4 bases from V and 5 bases from J, with 20 bases in between. CDR3 region: CASSSPRAGTSTGELFF. CDR3 bases: TGTGCCAGCAGCTCCCCAAGGGCAGGCACCAGTACCGGGGAGCTGTTTTTT.

This clonotype came up once. The CDR3 region is CASSLGTALNTEAFF. The CDR3 nucleotides read TGTGCCAGCAGCTTGGGGACAGCCTTGAACACTGAAGCTTTCTTT. J is TRBJ1-1 and V is TRBV13; TRBD1 matches 7 bases. The CDR3 loop spans 15 amino acids. Germline loops: CDR1 PRHDT, CDR2 FYEKMQ (reference sequence). V was clipped by 3 bases and J by 0 bases; unmatched bases: 4.

This clonotype was observed many times. The chain couples TRBV7-2 to TRBJ2-1; no clear D gene. V lost 7 bases and J 2 bases, leaving 12 bases between the germline ends. Germline lookup yields CDR1 SGHTA and CDR2 FQGNSA. The CDR3 extends over 14 amino acids. CDR3 residues: CASTPAVPYNEQFF. The CDR3 DNA reads TGTGCCAGCACCCCAGCTGTACCCTACAATGAGCAGTTCTTC. Drawing the rest from reference TRBV7-2 and TRBJ2-1, the complete variable domain is GAGVSQSPSNKVTEKGKDVELRCDPISGHTALYWYRQSLGQGLEFLIYFQGNSAPDKSGLPSDRFSAERTGGSVSTLTIQRTQQEDSAVYLCASTPAVPYNEQFFGPGTRLTVL.

This clonotype has a handful of counts. This chain joins TRBV14 and TRBJ2-3, with D maybe TRBD2 (7 bases). Trimming took 2 bases from V and 5 from J, leaving 14 bases between them. The CDR3 has 15 amino acids. Germline V gene sequence: CDR1 SGHDN, CDR2 FVKESK. Here the CDR3 DNA reads TGTGCCAGCAGCCAAAGGGGGGGGCTCGGAGATACGCAGTATTTT. This sequence encodes CASSQRGGLGDTQYF. The full variable domain, in which reference TRBV14 and TRBJ2-3 provide the parts outside the CDR3, is EAGVTQFPSHSVIEKGQTVTLRCDPISGHDNLYWYRRVMGKEIKFLLHFVKESKQDESGMPNNRFLAERTGGTYSTLKVQPAELEDSGVYFCASSQRGGLGDTQYFGPGTRLTVL.

This clonotype occurred many times. The CDR3 sequence: CASSQLVGTGELFF. For the CDR3, the DNA is TGTGCCAGCAGCCAGCTGGTGGGCACCGGGGAGCTGTTTTTT. The chain uses TRBV7-6 and TRBJ2-2; the D is unclear. There are 14 residues in the CDR3. V lost 5 bases and J 4 bases, leaving 11 bases between the germline ends. Germline CDR1 SGHVS, CDR2 FNYEAQ.

This clonotype has just a few counts. The rearrangement links TRBV20-1 to TRBJ2-1; 9 nucleotides agree with TRBD2. The germline V gene encodes CDR1 DFQATT and CDR2 SNEGSKA (reference sequence). The CDR3 contains 16 residues. Germline trimming cut 0 bases from V and 3 bases from J; bases unmatched to any gene: 6. CDR3 in amino acids: CSARDWASGVYNEQFF. The CDR3 coding sequence is TGCAGTGCTAGAGATTGGGCTAGCGGGGTCTACAATGAGCAGTTCTTC.

The table lists this clonotype with a few counts. The genes are TRBV19 and TRBJ1-1, with D perhaps TRBD1 (5 bases). Germline lookup yields CDR1 LNHDA and CDR2 SQIVND (reference sequence). This CDR3 contains 13 residues. V dropped 6 bases and J dropped 4 bases, with 12 bases sitting between them. CDR3 DNA: TGTGCCAGTAGAGCGGGACCCGCCACTGAAGCTTTCTTT. Its protein product is CASRAGPATEAFF. Variable domain in full (rest from reference TRBV19 and TRBJ1-1): DGGITQSPKYLFRKEGQNVTLSCEQNLNHDAMYWYRQDPGQGLRLIYYSQIVNDFQKGDIAEGYSVSREKKESFPLTVTSAQKNPTAFYLCASRAGPATEAFFGQGTRLTVV.

CDR3 DNA: TGTGCCAGCAGTTTGGACCTTGGGACATACGAGCAGTACGTC. It specifies CASSLDLGTYEQYV. The chain is built from TRBV28 and TRBJ2-7; D might be TRBD1 (6 bases). The V end lost 3 bases, the J end lost 4 bases, and 13 bases lay between the germline ends. This CDR3 spans 14 amino acids. The germline CDR1 and CDR2 sequences are MDHEN and SYDVKM.

This clonotype was observed many times. The V call is TRBV7-2, the J call TRBJ1-1; D unresolved. The CDR3 is 15 residues long. Germline V CDR1 and CDR2: SGHTA, FQGNSA. V shed 4 bases and J shed 1 base, with 13 bases lying between them. The DNA of the CDR3 is TGTGCCAGCAGCTCGGAGGTTTGGGAGAACACTGAAGCTTTCTTT. It specifies CASSSEVWENTEAFF.

This clonotype was observed at least ten times. This chain links TRBV7-9 with TRBJ1-5; D uncertain. V lost 3 bases and J lost 3, with 3 bases in between. Germline values: CDR1 SEHNR, CDR2 FQNEAQ (reference sequence). This CDR3 has 12 residues. CDR3 DNA: TGTGCCAGCAGCTTTTTCAATCAGCCCCAGCATTTT. Protein sequence: CASSFFNQPQHF.

V and J are TRBV5-1 and TRBJ1-1; TRBD1 is a possible D gene (6 bases). Deletions cut 2 bases from V and 7 bases from J, with 15 bases between. Germline CDR1 is SGHRS and CDR2 is YFSETQ. The CDR3 runs 14 residues. For the CDR3, the DNA is TGCGCCAGCAGCTTACGGGGGGCTCAGGGTGAAGCTTTCTTT. Protein sequence: CASSLRGAQGEAFF.

This clonotype was seen a handful of times. This rearrangement joins TRBV6-2 or TRBV6-3 to TRBJ2-7; TRBD2 matches at 11 bases. There are 19 residues in the CDR3. V trimming: 2 bases; J trimming: 4 bases; junction bases outside the gene matches: 16. Germline lookup yields CDR1 MNHEY and CDR2 SVGEGT. The CDR3 DNA reads TGTGCCAGCAGTTACACCATACTAGCGGGGGCCTTCCCCGAATACGAGCAGTACGTC. Its protein is CASSYTILAGAFPEYEQYV.

The rearrangement uses TRBV7-9 and TRBJ2-3; possibly TRBD2 for D (5 bases). This CDR3 has 17 residues. Per germline, CDR1 SEHNR and CDR2 FQNEAQ (reference sequence). With 0 bases removed from V and 2 bases from J, the gap between germline ends came to 15 bases. CDR3 bases: TGTGCCAGCAGCTTAGCGGGAGTGCCCCGTACCACAGATACGCAGTATTTT. Its protein is CASSLAGVPRTTDTQYF.

V and J are TRBV7-2 and TRBJ2-3, with 7 bases fitting TRBD2. This CDR3 comprises 16 residues. The J segment lost 0 bases and the V segment lost 5 bases, leaving 8 bases of the junction unmatched. The germline gives CDR1 SGHTA, CDR2 FQGNSA. The DNA of the CDR3 is TGTGCCAGCAGCGGGAGCGGGGACGATAGCACAGATACGCAGTATTTT. This gives the protein CASSGSGDDSTDTQYF.